These 13 T cell receptor beta chains share one sample of origin, sequenced in a study of T-cell reconstitution after alpha-beta-depleted transplantation in children. As it was prepared, the TCRbeta library received unique molecular identifiers. MiXCR, applied by TCRdb to the PCR reads, yields one record per CDR3 protein. The profile covers hundreds of thousands of distinct CDR3 sequences, with roughly 13% appearing a single time and approximately 2.1% taken by the ten largest. Sequenced material: PBMCs, mostly from graft donor cells, taken 360 days after TCRalphabeta/CD19-depleted stem cell transplant. These receptors came from a male patient younger than 18 who had a stem cell transplant for acute myeloid leukemia, so the T cells may come from the graft donor.

This clonotype came up many times. The CDR3 region has the DNA TGTGCCAGCAGCCCGGGGAGGGGCATGAACACTGAAGCTTTCTTT. Amino acids: CASSPGRGMNTEAFF. This rearrangement joins TRBV7-3 to TRBJ1-1, with D possibly being TRBD1 (5 bases). V lost 5 bases to trimming and J lost 0 bases, with 13 bases between them. CDR1 is SGHTA, CDR2 FQGTGA, per germline. The CDR3 is made up of 15 amino acids.

The table lists this clonotype with a few counts. The chain employs TRBV6-2 or TRBV6-3 and TRBJ2-7; D gene uncertain. The germline V gene encodes CDR1 MNHEY and CDR2 SVGEGT. V lost 6 bases and J lost 1, with 13 bases in between. This CDR3 contains 14 residues. This CDR3 is CASRNNLVSYEQYF. The CDR3 nucleotides read TGTGCCAGCAGGAATAATTTAGTATCCTACGAGCAGTACTTC.

The chain couples TRBV19 to TRBJ2-1; 7 positions match TRBD1. The CDR3 consists of 15 residues. Germline V CDR1 and CDR2: LNHDA, SQIVND (reference sequence). Losses at the gene ends were 9 bases for V and 2 bases for J; bases not matched to a gene: 10. As DNA, the CDR3 is TGTGCCAGCTTCCTAACGACAGGGACCTACAATGAGCAGTTCTTC. It is translated as CASFLTTGTYNEQFF.

This clonotype was seen more than once but under ten times. V and J are TRBV29-1 and TRBJ2-1; D perhaps matches TRBD2 (5 bases). The CDR3 is made up of 15 amino acids. Trimming took off 0 bases at V and 1 base at J, with 10 bases between the two ends. Germline values: CDR1 SQVTM, CDR2 ANQGSEA. This chain's CDR3 is CSVEDPRVSYNEQFF. CDR3 DNA sequence: TGCAGCGTTGAAGATCCGAGGGTTTCCTACAATGAGCAGTTCTTC.

V is TRBV7-2 and J is TRBJ2-7; 14 nucleotides line up with TRBD2. The germline V gene has CDR1 SGHTA and CDR2 FQGNSA. CDR3 length: 15 residues. Germline trimming cut 5 bases from V and 6 bases from J; bases unmatched to any gene: 6. CDR3 DNA sequence: TGTGCCAGCAGCGTGGGACTAGCGGGAGTTAGCGAGCAGTACTTC. It translates to CASSVGLAGVSEQYF. Complete variable domain (other parts from reference TRBV7-2 and TRBJ2-7): GAGVSQSPSNKVTEKGKDVELRCDPISGHTALYWYRQSLGQGLEFLIYFQGNSAPDKSGLPSDRFSAERTGGSVSTLTIQRTQQEDSAVYLCASSVGLAGVSEQYFGPGTRLTVT.

In this sample, this clonotype turned up a few times. This chain connects TRBV5-1 to TRBJ2-2; TRBD2 matches 13 bases. The CDR3 runs 16 residues. Looked up from germline, CDR1 is SGHRS and CDR2 is YFSETQ. Trimming took 0 bases from V and 6 from J; bases not matched to a gene: 2. DNA of the CDR3: TGCGCCAGCAGCTTGGGACTAGCGGGAGGTGCCGGGGAGCTGTTTTTT. Protein sequence: CASSLGLAGGAGELFF.

This clonotype was recorded many times. The chain combines TRBV4-3 with TRBJ2-3; D is perhaps TRBD1 (5 bases). Germline V CDR1 and CDR2: LGHNA, YSLEER. Trimming cost V 0 bases and J 2 bases, with 12 bases left between them. The CDR3 is 16 amino acids. The CDR3 nucleotides read TGCGCCAGCAGCCAAGATTCCCTACAGGCCACAGATACGCAGTATTTT. Its protein is CASSQDSLQATDTQYF.

The genes are TRBV29-1 and TRBJ2-7; D gene uncertain. The germline V gene encodes CDR1 SQVTM and CDR2 ANQGSEA. The length of the CDR3 is 13 residues. V lost 0 bases, J lost 6 bases, and 12 bases lay in between. In DNA form, the CDR3 reads TGCAGCGTTGAAGATGGTCCGCGTCGCGAGCAGTACTTC. As protein: CSVEDGPRREQYF.

The chain joins TRBV24-1 to TRBJ2-7; TRBD2 agrees at 9 bases. CDR3 length: 14 residues. Trimming at V came to 6 bases and at J to 2 bases, leaving 4 bases not matched to a gene. Germline V gene lookup returns CDR1 KGHDR and CDR2 SFDVKD. As DNA, the CDR3 is TGTGCCACCAGTAGAGGACTAGCGACCTACGAGCAGTACTTC. This sequence encodes CATSRGLATYEQYF.

The chain is built from TRBV5-5 and TRBJ2-7; D is unclear. In germline, CDR1 is SGHKS, CDR2 YYEKEE (reference sequence). This CDR3 spans 13 amino acids. Trimming removed 4 bases from V and 6 bases from J, with 14 bases in between. The CDR3 loop is CASSPTVPAEQYF. CDR3 sequence (DNA): TGTGCCAGCAGCCCGACGGTGCCGGCCGAGCAGTACTTC.

This clonotype was detected only a few times. The chain has TRBV7-2 and TRBJ2-2; 8 bases are a match to TRBD2. Germline lookup yields CDR1 SGHTA and CDR2 FQGNSA. There are 17 residues in the CDR3. Unmatched junction bases numbered 7, after V lost 4 bases and J lost 0 bases. CDR3 nucleotide sequence: TGTGCCAGCAGCTACGAACTAGCGGCCTCGAACACCGGGGAGCTGTTTTTT. Protein sequence: CASSYELAASNTGELFF.

This clonotype was detected many times. J is TRBJ1-2 and V is TRBV2; 9 bases match TRBD1. The V gene's germline CDR1 is SNHLY and CDR2 FYNNEI. Germline trimming cut 8 bases from V and 2 bases from J; bases unmatched to any gene: 6. CDR3 length: 14 residues. CDR3 DNA: TGTGCCAGCTACCCGACAGGGGGGAACTATGGCTACACCTTC. This codes for CASYPTGGNYGYTF.

The genes are TRBV18 and TRBJ2-3; D not certain. Germline CDR1 reads KGHSH; CDR2 reads LQKENI. The CDR3 contains 12 residues. V lost 4 bases to trimming and J lost 10 bases, with 12 bases between them. This CDR3 is CASSLDPVAQYF. The CDR3 DNA follows: TGTGCCAGCTCACTGGACCCTGTAGCGCAGTATTTT.